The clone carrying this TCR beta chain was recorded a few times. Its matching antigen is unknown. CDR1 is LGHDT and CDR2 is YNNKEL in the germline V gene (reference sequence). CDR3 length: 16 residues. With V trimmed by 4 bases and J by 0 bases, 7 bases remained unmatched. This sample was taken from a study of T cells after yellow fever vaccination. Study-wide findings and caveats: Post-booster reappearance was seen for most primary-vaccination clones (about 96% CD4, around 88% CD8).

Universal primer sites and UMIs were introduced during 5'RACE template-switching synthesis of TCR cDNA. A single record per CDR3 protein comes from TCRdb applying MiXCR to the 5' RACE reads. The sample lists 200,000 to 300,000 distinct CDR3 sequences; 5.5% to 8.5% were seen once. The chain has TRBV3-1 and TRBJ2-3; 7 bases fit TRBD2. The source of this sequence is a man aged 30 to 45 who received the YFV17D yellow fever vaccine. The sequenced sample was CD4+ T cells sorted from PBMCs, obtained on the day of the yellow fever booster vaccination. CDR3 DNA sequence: TGTGCCAGCAGCCCCTGGGGGGGAACTAGCACAGATACGCAGTATTTT. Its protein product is CASSPWGGTSTDTQYF.